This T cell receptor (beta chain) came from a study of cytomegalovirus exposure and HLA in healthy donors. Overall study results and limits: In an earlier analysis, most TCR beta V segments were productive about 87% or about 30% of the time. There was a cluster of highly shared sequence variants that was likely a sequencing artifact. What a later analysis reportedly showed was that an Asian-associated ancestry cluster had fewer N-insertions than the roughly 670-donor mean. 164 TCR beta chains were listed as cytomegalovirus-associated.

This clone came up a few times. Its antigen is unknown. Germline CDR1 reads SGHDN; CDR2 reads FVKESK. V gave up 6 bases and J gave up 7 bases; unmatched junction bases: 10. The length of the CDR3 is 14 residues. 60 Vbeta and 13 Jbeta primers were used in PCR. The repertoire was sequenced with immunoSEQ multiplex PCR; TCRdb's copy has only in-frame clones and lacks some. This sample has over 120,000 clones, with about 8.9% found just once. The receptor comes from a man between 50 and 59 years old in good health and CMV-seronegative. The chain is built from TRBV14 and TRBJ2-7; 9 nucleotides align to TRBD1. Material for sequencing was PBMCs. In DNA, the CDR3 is TGTGCCAGCAGGGTCGGGACAGGGTATGATGAGCAGTACTTC. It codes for CASRVGTGYDEQYF.